This is a list of T cell receptor beta chains from one sample in a study of cytomegalovirus exposure and HLA in healthy donors. Libraries were prepared by immunoSEQ multiplex PCR; TCRdb keeps only in-frame clonotypes and omits some of them. The sample has approximately 150,000 clones, more than 75% seen once; the top ten hold approximately 8.7%. The sequencing sample was made of PBMCs. The receptors shown here come from a man between 18 and 35 years old in good health and CMV-seropositive. Each CDR3 is given with its conserved first and last residue. D genes are given only for firm matches. Part of the rows lack a size; the others show once, few, many or a class for expanded clones.

abundance	d_gene	v_gene	j_gene	CDR3nt	CDR3aa
NA	NA	TRBV2	TRBJ2-1	TGTGCCAGCACCCCGGGGAGACCGCTAGGCTCCTACAATGAGCAGTTCTTC	CASTPGRPLGSYNEQFF
NA	NA	TRBV2	TRBJ2-3	TGTGCCAGCAGTGAACAGCGACTTACTAGCACAGATACGCAGTATTTT	CASSEQRLTSTDTQYF
NA	TRBD1	TRBV6-5	TRBJ2-7	TGTGCCAGCAGTTACGACCAACAGGGGGTCTACGAGCAGTACTTC	CASSYDQQGVYEQYF
NA	NA	TRBV5-6	TRBJ2-2	TGTGCCAGCAGCTTTGGAACAGGGAACACCGGGGAGCTGTTTTTT	CASSFGTGNTGELFF
NA	TRBD2	TRBV28	TRBJ2-3	TGTGCCAGCAGTTCCCCAAGCGGGAGGGCCACAGATACGCAGTATTTT	CASSSPSGRATDTQYF
NA	TRBD2	TRBV4-2	TRBJ2-7	TGTGCCAGCAGCCAAGAGGGAGAGGGGACTAGCGGGATCAACGAGCAGTACTTC	CASSQEGEGTSGINEQYF
NA	NA	TRBV9	TRBJ2-7	TGTGCCAGCAGCCCCCGGGTGGCGGGGGAGCAGTACTTC	CASSPRVAGEQYF
NA	TRBD2	TRBV6-6	TRBJ2-3	TGTGCCAGCAGTTACGAAGCGGGGAGCACAGATACGCAGTATTTT	CASSYEAGSTDTQYF
NA	NA	TRBV10-3	TRBJ2-3	TGTGCCATCAACCCCCGGGGTGGCACAGATACGCAGTATTTT	CAINPRGGTDTQYF
NA	TRBD1	TRBV5-1	TRBJ2-3	TGCGCCAGCAGGGACGGACAGGGTGGCACAGATACGCAGTATTTT	CASRDGQGGTDTQYF
NA	NA	TRBV6-1	TRBJ1-5	TGTGCCAGCAGTGAAAGGGGCAGGAAGGATCAGCCCCAGCATTTT	CASSERGRKDQPQHF
NA	NA	TRBV21-1	TRBJ1-1	TGTGCCAGCAGCAAAATCGGCACTGAAGCTTTCTTT	CASSKIGTEAFF
once	NA	TRBV19	TRBJ1-2	TGTGCCAGTAGTATCTCAACAGGGCTCTATGGCTACACCTTC	CASSISTGLYGYTF
many	TRBD1	TRBV7-9	TRBJ1-2	TGTGCCAGCAGCTTAGCGGGACAGGGATACGGCTACACCTTC	CASSLAGQGYGYTF
NA	NA	TRBV10-2	TRBJ1-6	TGCGCCAGCAGTGAGTCTGGGGCGACCTATAATTCACCCCTCCACTTT	CASSESGATYNSPLHF
NA	TRBD1	TRBV5-1	TRBJ2-7	TGCGCCAGCAGCTTGGAATTCGCGGCAGGGGGCTACGAGCAGTACTTC	CASSLEFAAGGYEQYF
once	NA	TRBV9	TRBJ2-1	TGTGCCAGCAGCGTATCCTATGAGCAGTTCTTC	CASSVSYEQFF
NA	TRBD1	TRBV5-1	TRBJ2-2	TGCGCCAGCAGCTTGACAGGGGCGCCAATCGGGGAGCTGTTTTTT	CASSLTGAPIGELFF
NA	TRBD1	TRBV5-1	TRBJ1-3	TGCGCCAGCAGCTTGCGGGCCCAAACCGGGACAGCCCGAGTAGATCCGGGAAACACCATATATTTT	CASSLRAQTGTARVDPGNTIYF
NA	NA	TRBV6-5	TRBJ2-1	TGTGCCAGCAGTTATTCCCGGGGGAGGCTCGATGAGCAGTTCTTC	CASSYSRGRLDEQFF
NA	TRBD1	TRBV10-3	TRBJ2-7	TGTGCCATCGGACCCGGGACAGTCTCCTACGAGCAGTACTTC	CAIGPGTVSYEQYF
NA	TRBD2	TRBV28	TRBJ2-7	TGTGCCAGCAGTCGTGGGGCCCTAGCGGGAGATCCAACTTTCGAGCAGTACTTC	CASSRGALAGDPTFEQYF
NA	TRBD1	TRBV19	TRBJ1-5	TGTGCCAGTAGTATACCCCTTAGGGGGGGACAGGGGCAGAATCAGCCCCAGCATTTT	CASSIPLRGGQGQNQPQHF
NA	NA	TRBV28	TRBJ1-5	TGTGCCAGCAGTCCCAGGGATCGGTGGGATAGCAATCAGCCCCAGCATTTT	CASSPRDRWDSNQPQHF
NA	NA	TRBV9	TRBJ1-6	TGTGCCAGCAGCGTCGACAGGTTAAATTCACCCCTCCACTTT	CASSVDRLNSPLHF
NA	TRBD1	TRBV12-5	TRBJ1-2	TGTGCTAGTGGTTTGGTACGAGACAGGGTTTATGGCTACACCTTC	CASGLVRDRVYGYTF
NA	TRBD1	TRBV6-1	TRBJ2-7	TGTGCCAGCAGTGAATTTTTAGGGACAGCTACCTACGAGCAGTACTTC	CASSEFLGTATYEQYF
few	NA	TRBV13	TRBJ1-5	TGTGCCAGCAGCCGACAGGCCGACCAGCCCCAGCATTTT	CASSRQADQPQHF
NA	NA	TRBV7-6	TRBJ2-5	TGTGCCAGCAGCTTAGGGGCCAGCCAAGAGACCCAGTACTTC	CASSLGASQETQYF
NA	TRBD1	TRBV9	TRBJ1-1	TGTGCCAGCAGCGTAGGCCTTGGGATAGGGGGCGCGACTGAAGCTTTCTTT	CASSVGLGIGGATEAFF
once	NA	TRBV7-8	TRBJ2-1	TGTGCCAGCAGCTTAAGGGGCCCCTACAATGAGCAGTTCTTC	CASSLRGPYNEQFF
NA	TRBD1	TRBV4-2	TRBJ1-5	TGTGCCAGCAGCCAAGGGAGACAGGGCTATAGCAATCAGCCCCAGCATTTT	CASSQGRQGYSNQPQHF
once	NA	TRBV15	TRBJ2-1	TGTGCCACCAGCAACGGACTTACAACTGTCTATGAGCAGTTCTTC	CATSNGLTTVYEQFF
NA	NA	TRBV5-1	TRBJ2-7	TGCGCCAGCAGCACCGGACCCCCGGGGACCTACGAGCAGTACTTC	CASSTGPPGTYEQYF
NA	TRBD2	TRBV5-4	TRBJ2-3	TGTGCCAGCAGCTGGGAAGCGGGGGTCACAGATACGCAGTATTTT	CASSWEAGVTDTQYF
NA	TRBD1	TRBV27	TRBJ2-3	TGTGCCAGCGCCCTGGGACAGGCCACAGATACGCAGTATTTT	CASALGQATDTQYF
NA	TRBD1	TRBV9	TRBJ2-5	TGTGCCAGCAGCGTGAATCAGGGGGTCGGGGAGACCCAGTACTTC	CASSVNQGVGETQYF
few	TRBD1	TRBV29-1	TRBJ1-3	TGCAGCGTGCGGACAGGGGGAAACACCATATATTTT	CSVRTGGNTIYF
NA	NA	TRBV2	TRBJ2-3	TGTGCCAGCATGGCGTCTAGCGAGGCAGATACGCAGTATTTT	CASMASSEADTQYF
few	TRBD1	TRBV19	TRBJ2-2	TGTGCCAGTAACCGACAGGGGGGGAACACCGGGGAGCTGTTTTTT	CASNRQGGNTGELFF
NA	NA	TRBV7-3	TRBJ1-1	TGTGCCAGCAGCTTATCAGGGGACGCTGAAGCTTTCTTT	CASSLSGDAEAFF
NA	NA	TRBV7-9	TRBJ2-1	TGTGCCAGCAGCCAAAGGGGTGAGCAGTTCTTC	CASSQRGEQFF
NA	TRBD2	TRBV5-4	TRBJ2-7	TGTGCCAGCAGCTTGCCAGCGGGAGTCGGGGAGCAGTACTTC	CASSLPAGVGEQYF
NA	TRBD1	TRBV7-9	TRBJ1-4	TGTGCCAGCAGGGACCTGGGGGACAGAAGAAATGAAAAACTGTTTTTT	CASRDLGDRRNEKLFF
NA	NA	TRBV5-4	TRBJ1-1	TGTGCCAGCAGCTTCCCGAGATCCACTGAAGCTTTCTTT	CASSFPRSTEAFF
NA	NA	TRBV27	TRBJ2-7	TGTGCCAGCAGTCTATGGGGGGGCACCTACGAGCAGTACTTC	CASSLWGGTYEQYF
NA	TRBD2	TRBV6-1	TRBJ2-5	TGTGCCAGCAGCCAGGGACTAGCGGAGACCCAGTACTTC	CASSQGLAETQYF
NA	NA	TRBV5-1	TRBJ2-3	TGCGCCAGCACCACATTCCCCGCGGAAGATACGCAGTATTTT	CASTTFPAEDTQYF
NA	NA	TRBV6-1	TRBJ1-1	TGTGCCAGCATCAAACGGGAGCACATGAACACTGAAGCTTTCTTT	CASIKREHMNTEAFF
NA	NA	TRBV6-1	TRBJ2-7	TGTGCCAGCGCCGCCCACCAGTTGCACTACGAGCAGTACTTC	CASAAHQLHYEQYF
NA	TRBD1	TRBV27	TRBJ2-1	TGTGCCAGCAGTCCAAAAAACTACAGGGGGCGCGGCAATGAGCAGTTCTTC	CASSPKNYRGRGNEQFF
NA	TRBD1	TRBV19	TRBJ1-6	TGTGCCAGTAGCCGGGGGGACAGGGGGGCCTCACCCCTCCACTTT	CASSRGDRGASPLHF
NA	TRBD2	TRBV28	TRBJ2-1	TGTGCCAGCAGAGGGGCTAGCGGGGTGTTGGAGCAGTTCTTC	CASRGASGVLEQFF
NA	NA	TRBV4-1	TRBJ1-2	TGCGCCAGCAGCCAGCGGGGAAGGTATGGCTACACCTTC	CASSQRGRYGYTF
NA	NA	TRBV18	TRBJ2-7	TGTGCCAGCTCCCCGACAGATACCTACGAGCAGTACTTC	CASSPTDTYEQYF
NA	NA	TRBV7-9	TRBJ1-3	TGTGCCAGCAGCCCCAAGTACAGGGAGTCTGGAAACACCATATATTTT	CASSPKYRESGNTIYF
NA	TRBD2	TRBV29-1	TRBJ2-3	TGCAGCGTTGATGGGACTAGCGGGAGGACAGATACGCAGTATTTT	CSVDGTSGRTDTQYF
NA	TRBD1	TRBV15	TRBJ2-2	TGTGCCACCAGCAGACCTCGACAGGGGAGCGCCGGGGAGCTGTTTTTT	CATSRPRQGSAGELFF
NA	TRBD2	TRBV5-4	TRBJ2-1	TGTGCCAGCACATCAACCGGGAGGACCTCCTACAATGAGCAGTTCTTC	CASTSTGRTSYNEQFF